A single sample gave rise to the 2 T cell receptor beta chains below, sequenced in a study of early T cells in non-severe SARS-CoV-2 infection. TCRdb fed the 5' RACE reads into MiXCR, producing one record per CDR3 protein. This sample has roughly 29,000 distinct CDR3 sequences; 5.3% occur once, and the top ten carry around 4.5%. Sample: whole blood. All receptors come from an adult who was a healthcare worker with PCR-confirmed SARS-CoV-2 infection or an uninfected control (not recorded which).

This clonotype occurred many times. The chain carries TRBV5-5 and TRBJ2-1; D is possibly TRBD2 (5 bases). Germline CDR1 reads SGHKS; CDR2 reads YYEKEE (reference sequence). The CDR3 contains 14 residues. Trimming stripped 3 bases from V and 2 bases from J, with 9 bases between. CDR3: CASSSSGAYNEQFF. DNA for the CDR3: TGTGCCAGCAGCTCTTCCGGGGCCTACAATGAGCAGTTCTTC. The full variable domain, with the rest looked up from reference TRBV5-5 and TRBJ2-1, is DAGVTQSPTHLIKTRGQQVTLRCSPISGHKSVSWYQQVLGQGPQFIFQYYEKEERGRGNFPDRFSARQFPNYSSELNVNALLLGDSALYLCASSSSGAYNEQFFGPGTRLTVL.

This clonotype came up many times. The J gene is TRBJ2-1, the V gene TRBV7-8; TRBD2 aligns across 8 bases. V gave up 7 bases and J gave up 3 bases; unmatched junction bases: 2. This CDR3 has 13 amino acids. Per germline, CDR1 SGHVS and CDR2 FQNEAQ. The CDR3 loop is CASKLADYNEQFF. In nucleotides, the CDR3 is TGTGCCAGCAAACTAGCGGACTACAATGAGCAGTTCTTC.